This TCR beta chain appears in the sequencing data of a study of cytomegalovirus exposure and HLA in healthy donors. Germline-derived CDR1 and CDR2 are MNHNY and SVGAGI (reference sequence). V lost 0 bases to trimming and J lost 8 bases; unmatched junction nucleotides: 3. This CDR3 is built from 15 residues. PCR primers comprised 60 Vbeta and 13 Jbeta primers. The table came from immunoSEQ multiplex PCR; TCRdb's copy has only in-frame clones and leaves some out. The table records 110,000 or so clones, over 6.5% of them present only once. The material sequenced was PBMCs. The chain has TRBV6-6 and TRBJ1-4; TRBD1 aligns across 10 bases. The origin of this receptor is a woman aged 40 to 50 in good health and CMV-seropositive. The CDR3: CASSYSGTGAEKLFF. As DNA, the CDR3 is TGTGCCAGCAGTTACTCTGGGACAGGGGCCGAAAAACTGTTTTTT.